Presented here are 18 T cell receptor beta chains from one specimen sequenced in a study of Graves' ophthalmopathy and Graves' hyperthyroidism. From RNA, the CDR3 regions of TCR beta chains were amplified and sequenced. First-round RT-PCR employed HTBI primers, with a second-round multiplex PCR after it. TCRdb itself ran the multiplex PCR reads through MiXCR, one entry per CDR3 protein. The table lists over a million distinct CDR3 sequences, approximately 35% of them singletons. The sequencing input was peripheral blood or thyroid tissue (not recorded which). The receptors originated from an adult man with Graves' hyperthyroidism.

The chain is built from TRBV2 and TRBJ2-5, with 8 nucleotides matching TRBD1. The germline CDR1 and CDR2 sequences are SNHLY and FYNNEI. CDR3 length equals 15 residues. V lost 8 bases and J lost 2; bases outside the gene matches: 10. CDR3 in amino acids: CASVGQGASQETQYF. The CDR3 bases are TGTGCCAGCGTCGGGCAGGGGGCGAGTCAAGAGACCCAGTACTTC.

The rearrangement links TRBV15 to TRBJ1-4; 9 bases line up with TRBD1. V lost 1 base and J lost 5; bases outside the gene matches: 5. Germline V gene data show CDR1 as LNHNV and CDR2 as YYDKDF (reference sequence). The CDR3 has 16 amino acids. CDR3 residues: CATSRGQGGGNEKLFF. The DNA for the CDR3 is TGTGCCACCAGCAGAGGACAGGGGGGAGGGAATGAAAAACTGTTTTTT.

This clonotype was recorded many times. The chain employs TRBV20-1 and TRBJ2-7; D unclear. CDR1 is DFQATT, CDR2 SNEGSKA, per germline (reference sequence). This CDR3 contains 14 residues. The V end was cut by 3 bases, the J end by 3 bases, with 15 bases between. The CDR3 DNA reads TGCAGTGCTAGTCACCAAATGGGCAGCTACGAGCAGTACTTC. This codes for CSASHQMGSYEQYF.

There are a few counts of this clonotype. CDR3 DNA: TGTGCCAGCAGTGCTATCACAGGGGGCGCTGGGGCCAACGTCCTGACTTTC. This gives the protein CASSAITGGAGANVLTF. V gene TRBV2 combines with J gene TRBJ2-6; 9 bases align to TRBD1. Germline CDR1 reads SNHLY; CDR2 reads FYNNEI. V was pared by 4 bases and J by 2 bases, with 6 bases of the junction left unmatched. The CDR3 extends over 17 amino acids.

CDR3 residues: CASSLSVEMNTEAFF. The CDR3 DNA sequence: TGTGCCAGCAGTTTATCCGTGGAAATGAACACTGAAGCTTTCTTT. The gene calls are TRBV27 and TRBJ1-1, with D unresolved. The V gene's germline CDR1 is MNHEY and CDR2 SMNVEV (reference sequence). With 0 bases removed from V and 0 bases from J, the gap between germline ends came to 8 bases. The CDR3 is 15 amino acids.

The chain has TRBV6-5 and TRBJ2-7, with 8 positions matching TRBD1. Germline V lookup: CDR1 MNHEY, CDR2 SVGAGI. The CDR3 loop spans 14 amino acids. With V trimmed by 8 bases and J by 0 bases, 6 bases remained unmatched. The CDR3 bases are TGTGCCAGCCTTGGACAGGGTGACTCCTACGAGCAGTACTTC. Protein: CASLGQGDSYEQYF.

CDR3 bases: TGTGCCAGCAGTCTGAGACGGACGGCGAACACCGGGGAGCTGTTTTTT. It encodes CASSLRRTANTGELFF. V gene TRBV27 combines with J gene TRBJ2-2; D is undetermined. Germline V gives CDR1 MNHEY, CDR2 SMNVEV (reference sequence). Trimming removed 5 bases from V and 0 bases from J, with 13 bases in between. CDR3 length: 16 residues.

This clonotype was observed once. A much larger clone sits a single nucleotide away, making a read error possible. CDR3 sequence (DNA): TGTGCCAGCAGTGACGTTTCCAGGGGGCACGGCGAGCAGTACTTC. Its protein product is CASSDVSRGHGEQYF. The chain joins TRBV6-5 to TRBJ2-7, with 8 nucleotides matching TRBD1. V trimming: 5 bases; J trimming: 6 bases; junction bases outside the gene matches: 12. The CDR3 extends over 15 amino acids. Germline V gene sequence: CDR1 MNHEY, CDR2 SVGAGI.

This clonotype has more than one count but fewer than ten. With a much larger clone just one base away, this may be a read error. CDR3: CASSFQGAYEKLFF. The CDR3 DNA sequence: TGTGCCAGCAGCTTCCAGGGGGCCTATGAAAAACTGTTTTTT. This chain uses TRBV7-8 with TRBJ1-4; 8 bases match TRBD1. This CDR3 spans 14 amino acids. V lost 3 bases to trimming and J lost 6 bases; unmatched junction nucleotides: 3. Germline assignment: CDR1 SGHVS and CDR2 FQNEAQ.

A single count supports this clonotype. This chain links TRBV7-2 with TRBJ1-5; weak D call: TRBD1 (5 bases). Germline loops: CDR1 SGHTA, CDR2 FQGNSA. Trimming cost V 2 bases and J 8 bases, with 25 bases left between them. CDR3 length equals 18 residues. CDR3 nucleotide sequence: TGTGCCAGCAGCTTACGGATCCGGGACGCGGGGACCGGGGAGCCCCAGCATTTT. Translation gives CASSLRIRDAGTGEPQHF.

This clonotype appeared a few times. The CDR3 protein is CASSPGSFSYEQYF. In DNA form, the CDR3 reads TGTGCCAGCAGCCCGGGGTCATTTTCCTACGAGCAGTACTTC. The V call is TRBV11-3, the J call TRBJ2-7, with a possible D match to TRBD2 (5 bases). V was shortened by 5 bases and J by 1 base, with 12 bases between the two germline ends. The CDR3 covers 14 residues. Germline V gives CDR1 SGHNT, CDR2 YENEEA.

The sample holds many counts of this clonotype. The CDR3 DNA reads as TGTGCCAGCAGCTTAGGAATAGCCTCAACCTACGAGCAGTACTTC. This sequence encodes CASSLGIASTYEQYF. This chain joins TRBV7-2 and TRBJ2-7, with D unclear. V was shortened by 1 base and J by 2 bases, with 12 bases between the two germline ends. The length of the CDR3 is 15 residues. Germline lookup yields CDR1 SGHTA and CDR2 FQGNSA.

This chain connects TRBV7-9 to TRBJ2-6; the D is unclear. Germline CDR1 reads SEHNR; CDR2 reads FQNEAQ (reference sequence). V lost 2 bases and J 6 bases, leaving 11 bases between the germline ends. The CDR3 sequence is 15 residues long. Here the CDR3 reads CASSLIGTEANVLTF. CDR3 sequence (DNA): TGTGCCAGCAGCTTAATTGGTACTGAGGCCAACGTCCTGACTTTC.

The table lists this clonotype with many counts. The rearrangement links TRBV5-1 to TRBJ1-1; the D gene is possibly TRBD1 (6 bases). The CDR3 is 17 residues long. V was clipped by 1 base and J by 3 bases, with 19 bases between them. From germline, CDR1 is SGHRS and CDR2 YFSETQ. In DNA form, the CDR3 reads TGCGCCAGCAGCTTGTTGTCCGGACAGAGGGTTGACACTGAAGCTTTCTTT. This translates into CASSLLSGQRVDTEAFF.

This clonotype was seen ten or more times. V is TRBV29-1 and J is TRBJ2-2, with unresolved D. V lost 5 bases and J 8 bases, leaving 9 bases between the germline ends. CDR1 is SQVTM and CDR2 is ANQGSEA in the germline V gene. The CDR3 covers 11 residues. CDR3 sequence: CSVLEKGELFF. CDR3 DNA sequence: TGCAGCGTTCTTGAAAAAGGGGAGCTGTTTTTT.

This clonotype has more than one count but fewer than ten. V usage is TRBV29-1 and J usage is TRBJ2-7; 9 nucleotides match TRBD2. Germline loops: CDR1 SQVTM, CDR2 ANQGSEA. This CDR3 has 9 residues. V shed 4 bases and J 12 bases; nucleotides not matched to a gene: 1. DNA of the CDR3: TGCAGCGTTGCGACTAGCGGGTACTTC. This encodes CSVATSGYF.

J is TRBJ1-2 and V is TRBV12-3 or TRBV12-4, with D unclear. The CDR3 consists of 16 residues. V was clipped by 5 bases and J by 2 bases, with 18 bases between them. CDR3 in DNA: TGTGCCAGCAGTCCAAACGGGAGGACTGGGAACTATGGCTACACCTTC. Encoded protein: CASSPNGRTGNYGYTF.

This chain uses TRBV10-2 with TRBJ2-7, with no clear D. Per the germline V gene, CDR1 is WSHSY and CDR2 is SAAADI. The germline V and J ends were trimmed by 6 bases and 3 bases, with 12 bases remaining between them. The CDR3 consists of 13 residues. The CDR3 is CASRSSSHYEQYF. CDR3 sequence (DNA): TGCGCCAGCAGGTCAAGCTCCCACTACGAGCAGTACTTC.